A single sample gave rise to the 14 T cell receptor beta chains below, sequenced in a study of cytomegalovirus exposure and HLA in healthy donors. Sequenced by immunoSEQ multiplex PCR; TCRdb stores in-frame clones only, minus some. In the table there are approximately 120,000 clones, approximately 94% of which are singletons. Sequenced sample: PBMCs. The receptors originated from a woman younger than 30 in good health and CMV-seronegative.

This clone is a singleton in its sample. This chain connects TRBV6-1 to TRBJ1-1; tentative D call: TRBD1 (6 bases). The CDR3 covers 15 residues. In germline, CDR1 is MNHNS, CDR2 SASEGT. V lost 0 bases to trimming and J lost 4 bases, with 12 bases between them. CDR3 protein: CASSEALGQLTEAFF. CDR3 nucleotides: TGTGCCAGCAGTGAAGCGCTTGGACAGCTCACTGAAGCTTTCTTT.

The J gene is TRBJ2-5, the V gene TRBV4-1; D is possibly TRBD2 (5 bases). V gave up 2 bases and J gave up 5 bases, with 6 bases separating them. CDR1 MGHRA and CDR2 YSYEKL come from the germline V gene. The CDR3 is 12 amino acids. The CDR3 protein is CASSQSGETQYF. In nucleotides, the CDR3 is TGCGCCAGCAGCCAATCGGGGGAGACCCAGTACTTC.

The chain joins TRBV2 to TRBJ1-5; 9 bases fit TRBD1. Germline CDR1 reads SNHLY; CDR2 reads FYNNEI. The CDR3 contains 15 residues. J gave up 6 bases and V 8 bases, and 11 bases lay outside the gene matches. This CDR3 reads CASANRDRVGQPQHF. For the CDR3, the DNA is TGTGCCAGCGCAAACCGGGACAGGGTAGGTCAGCCCCAGCATTTT.

The CDR3, as DNA: TGTGCCAGCAGCTTACCCGAACAGGGCTATCAAGAGACCCAGTACTTC. Amino acids: CASSLPEQGYQETQYF. The genes are TRBV7-9 and TRBJ2-5; a possible D gene is TRBD1 (6 bases). Trimming took off 2 bases at V and 2 bases at J, with 15 bases between the two ends. The CDR3 sequence is 16 residues long. Germline V gene data show CDR1 as SEHNR and CDR2 as FQNEAQ (reference sequence).

J is TRBJ2-2 and V is TRBV7-2; D might be TRBD1 (6 bases). Per germline, CDR1 SGHTA and CDR2 FQGNSA. This CDR3 contains 17 residues. V lost 5 bases and J 1 base, leaving 17 bases between the germline ends. CDR3 DNA sequence: TGTGCCAGCAGCAACAGTTGGACAGCTTGGAACACCGGGGAGCTGTTTTTT. Its protein product is CASSNSWTAWNTGELFF.

This rearrangement joins TRBV30 to TRBJ2-1; 7 nucleotides match TRBD2. The trim removed 4 bases at V and 6 bases at J, leaving 3 bases unmatched. The V gene's germline CDR1 is GTSNPN and CDR2 SVGIG (reference sequence). The CDR3 has 12 amino acids. CDR3 residues: CAWTPGGNEQFF. The DNA of the CDR3 is TGTGCCTGGACCCCGGGGGGCAATGAGCAGTTCTTC.

This chain connects TRBV28 to TRBJ1-1; the D is unclear. CDR1 is MDHEN and CDR2 is SYDVKM in the germline V gene. Trimming took off 5 bases at V and 2 bases at J, with 6 bases between the two ends. This CDR3 has 12 residues. Written as DNA, the CDR3 is TGTGCCAGCAGTCCTTCTAACACTGAAGCTTTCTTT. This codes for CASSPSNTEAFF.

The rearrangement uses TRBV7-9 and TRBJ2-7; weak D call: TRBD2 (6 bases). V lost 4 bases and J 6 bases, leaving 19 bases between the germline ends. The germline V gene has CDR1 SEHNR and CDR2 FQNEAQ (reference sequence). The CDR3 has 15 residues. The CDR3 nucleotides read TGTGCCAGCAGCTCACCGGGAGCTAGTCGTCGCGAGCAGTACTTC. Translation gives CASSSPGASRREQYF.

The chain recombines TRBV5-1 with TRBJ2-1; D is perhaps TRBD2 (6 bases). The CDR3 sequence is 13 residues long. V was pared by 2 bases and J by 9 bases, with 12 bases between. In germline, CDR1 is SGHRS, CDR2 YFSETQ. CDR3 nucleotide sequence: TGCGCCAGCAGCTTCATCGGGACTTTTGAGCAGTTCTTC. Its protein is CASSFIGTFEQFF.

The genes are TRBV6-6 and TRBJ2-7; TRBD2 agrees at 10 bases. This CDR3 is 16 amino acids long. Germline lookup yields CDR1 MNHNY and CDR2 SVGAGI (reference sequence). The V segment lost 4 bases and the J segment 3 bases; nucleotides outside the gene matches: 9. DNA of the CDR3: TGTGCCAGCAGTTGGGGTCAGACTAGCGGGTACTACGAGCAGTACTTC. Translating gives CASSWGQTSGYYEQYF.

This rearrangement joins TRBV2 to TRBJ1-5; 8 bases are a match to TRBD1. V shed 4 bases, J shed 6 bases, and the junction held 8 bases outside the gene matches. Germline CDR1 reads SNHLY; CDR2 reads FYNNEI. The CDR3 is 15 amino acids. CDR3 coding DNA: TGTGCCAGCAGTGGAGGACAGGGTGAAAGTCAGCCCCAGCATTTT. It encodes CASSGGQGESQPQHF.

V and J are TRBV4-1 and TRBJ1-1; D possibly corresponds to TRBD1 (6 bases). The CDR3 sequence is 15 residues long. The V and J ends lost 4 bases and 5 bases respectively, with 17 bases between them. Germline-derived CDR1 and CDR2 are MGHRA and YSYEKL. The CDR3 region has the DNA TGCGCCAGCAGCCGACCAACCCAGGGGAAGACTGAAGCTTTCTTT. It yields the protein CASSRPTQGKTEAFF.

This sequence joins TRBV6-5 and TRBJ2-1, with TRBD2 matching over 8 bases. CDR1 is MNHEY, CDR2 SVGAGI, per germline. J lost 7 bases, V lost 6 bases, and 2 bases had no gene match. The CDR3 totals 12 residues. For the CDR3, the DNA is TGTGCCAGCAGCCCTAGCGGGAATGAGCAGTTCTTC. It is translated as CASSPSGNEQFF.

The gene calls are TRBV6-5 and TRBJ2-1; D is perhaps TRBD1 (5 bases). The CDR3 contains 13 residues. CDR1 is MNHEY, CDR2 SVGAGI, per germline. The V and J ends lost 5 bases and 4 bases respectively, with 9 bases between them. The CDR3 sequence: CASSQTEYNEQFF. CDR3 DNA: TGTGCCAGCAGTCAGACAGAATACAATGAGCAGTTCTTC.